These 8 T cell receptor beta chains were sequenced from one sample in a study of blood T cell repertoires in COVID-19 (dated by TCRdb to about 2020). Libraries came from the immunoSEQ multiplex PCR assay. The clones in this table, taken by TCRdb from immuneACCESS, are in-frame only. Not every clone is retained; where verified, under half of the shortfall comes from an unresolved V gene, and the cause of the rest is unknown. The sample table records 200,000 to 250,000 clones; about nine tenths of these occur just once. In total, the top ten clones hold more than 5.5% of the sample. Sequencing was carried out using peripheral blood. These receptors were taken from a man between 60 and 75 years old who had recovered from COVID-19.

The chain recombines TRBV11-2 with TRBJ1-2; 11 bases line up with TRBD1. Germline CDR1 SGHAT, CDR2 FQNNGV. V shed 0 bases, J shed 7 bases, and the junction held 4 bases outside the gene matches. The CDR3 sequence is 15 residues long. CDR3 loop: CASSLDWTGGGGYTF. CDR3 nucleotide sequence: TGTGCCAGCAGCTTAGATTGGACAGGGGGCGGTGGCTACACCTTC. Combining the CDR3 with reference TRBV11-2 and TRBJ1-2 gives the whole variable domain EAGVAQSPRYKIIEKRQSVAFWCNPISGHATLYWYQQILGQGPKLLIQFQNNGVVDDSQLPKDRFSAERLKGVDSTLKIQPAKLEDSAVYLCASSLDWTGGGGYTFGSGTRLTVV.

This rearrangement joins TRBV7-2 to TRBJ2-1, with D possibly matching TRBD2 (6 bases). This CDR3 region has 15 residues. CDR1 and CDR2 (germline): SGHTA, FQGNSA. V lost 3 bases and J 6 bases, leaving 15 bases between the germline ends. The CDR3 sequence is CASSFTLSGSNEQFF. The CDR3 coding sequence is TGTGCCAGCAGCTTTACCTTAAGCGGGTCCAATGAGCAGTTCTTC. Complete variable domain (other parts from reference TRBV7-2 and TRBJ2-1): GAGVSQSPSNKVTEKGKDVELRCDPISGHTALYWYRQSLGQGLEFLIYFQGNSAPDKSGLPSDRFSAERTGGSVSTLTIQRTQQEDSAVYLCASSFTLSGSNEQFFGPGTRLTVL.

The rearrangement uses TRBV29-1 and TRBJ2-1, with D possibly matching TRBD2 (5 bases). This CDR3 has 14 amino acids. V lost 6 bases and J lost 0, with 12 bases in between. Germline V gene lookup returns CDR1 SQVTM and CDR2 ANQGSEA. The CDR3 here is CSVKSGTSYNEQFF. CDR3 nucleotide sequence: TGCAGCGTCAAAAGCGGTACCTCCTACAATGAGCAGTTCTTC.

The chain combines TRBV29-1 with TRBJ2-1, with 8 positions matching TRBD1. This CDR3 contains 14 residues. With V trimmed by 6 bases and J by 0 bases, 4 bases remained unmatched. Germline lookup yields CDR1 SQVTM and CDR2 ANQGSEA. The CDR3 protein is CSVHRGSSYNEQFF. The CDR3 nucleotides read TGCAGCGTGCACAGGGGGTCCTCCTACAATGAGCAGTTCTTC.

As DNA, the CDR3 is TGTGCCAGTAGTAGGGACAGGTCCTACGAGCAGTACTTC. Amino acids: CASSRDRSYEQYF. The V call is TRBV19, the J call TRBJ2-7; 8 positions agree with TRBD1. With 4 bases clipped from V and 1 base from J, the junction kept 0 bases outside the gene matches. CDR1 is LNHDA, CDR2 SQIVND, per germline (reference sequence). This CDR3 contains 13 residues.

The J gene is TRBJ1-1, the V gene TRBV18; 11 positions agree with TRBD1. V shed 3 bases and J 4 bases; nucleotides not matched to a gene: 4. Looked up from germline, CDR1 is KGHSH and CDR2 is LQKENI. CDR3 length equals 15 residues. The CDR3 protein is CASSPQGTGGTEAFF. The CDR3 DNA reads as TGTGCCAGCTCACCGCAAGGGACAGGGGGCACTGAAGCTTTCTTT.

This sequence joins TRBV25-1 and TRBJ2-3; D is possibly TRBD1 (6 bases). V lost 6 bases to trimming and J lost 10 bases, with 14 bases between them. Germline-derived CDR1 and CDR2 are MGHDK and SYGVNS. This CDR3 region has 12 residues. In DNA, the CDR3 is TGTGCCAGCAGCCCTACAGGGATTGCGCAGTATTTT. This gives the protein CASSPTGIAQYF.

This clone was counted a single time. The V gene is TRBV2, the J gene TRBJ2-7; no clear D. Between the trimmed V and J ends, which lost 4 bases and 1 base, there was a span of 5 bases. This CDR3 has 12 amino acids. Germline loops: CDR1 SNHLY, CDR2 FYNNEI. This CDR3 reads CASSAGSYEQYF. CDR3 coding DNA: TGTGCCAGCAGTGCCGGTTCCTACGAGCAGTACTTC.